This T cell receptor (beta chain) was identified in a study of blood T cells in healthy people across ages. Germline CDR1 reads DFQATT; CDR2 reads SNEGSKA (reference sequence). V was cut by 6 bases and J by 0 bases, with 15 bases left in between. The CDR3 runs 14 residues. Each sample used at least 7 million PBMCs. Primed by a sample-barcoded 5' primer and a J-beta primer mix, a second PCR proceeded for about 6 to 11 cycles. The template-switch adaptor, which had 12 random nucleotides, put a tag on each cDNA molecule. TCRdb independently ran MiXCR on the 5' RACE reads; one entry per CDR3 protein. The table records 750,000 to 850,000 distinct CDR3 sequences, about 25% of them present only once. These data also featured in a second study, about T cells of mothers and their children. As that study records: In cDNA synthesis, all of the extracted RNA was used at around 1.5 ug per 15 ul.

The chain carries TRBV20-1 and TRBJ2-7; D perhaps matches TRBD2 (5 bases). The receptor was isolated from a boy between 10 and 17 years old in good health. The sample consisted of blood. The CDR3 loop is CSATAAVASYEQYF. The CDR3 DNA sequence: TGCAGTGCCACAGCGGCGGTGGCCTCCTACGAGCAGTACTTC.